The rows below give T cell receptor beta chains drawn from one sample of a study of blood T cell repertoires in COVID-19. The method was immunoSEQ multiplex PCR; TCRdb's version includes in-frame clones alone and lacks a portion of them. The sample shows 40,000 to 50,000 clones, around 84% of them seen only once. The sample comprised peripheral blood. The source is a man between 70 and 80 years old with acute or convalescent COVID-19. Both conserved end residues are part of each CDR3. Fields, in order: V gene, J gene, clone size, D gene, CDR3 protein, CDR3 DNA. D genes are given only for firm matches. A clone size is listed for some rows: how often the clone was seen (once, few, many), or a class if it is expanded.

V: TRBV6-1
J: TRBJ1-6
size: -
D: -
CDR3: CASSEFQSPLHF
DNA: TGTGCCAGCAGTGAATTCCAATCACCCCTCCACTTT

V: TRBV30
J: TRBJ2-5
size: -
D: -
CDR3: CAWDRIKETQYF
DNA: TGTGCCTGGGACAGGATCAAAGAGACCCAGTACTTC

V: TRBV3-1/TRBV3-2
J: TRBJ2-1
size: -
D: -
CDR3: CASSQDKGSSYNEQFF
DNA: TGTGCCAGCAGCCAAGATAAAGGGAGCTCCTACAATGAGCAGTTCTTC

V: TRBV5-1
J: TRBJ2-2
size: -
D: TRBD2
CDR3: CASSTGTRVAGELFF
DNA: TGCGCCAGCAGCACCGGGACTAGAGTGGCCGGGGAGCTGTTTTTT

V: TRBV6-1
J: TRBJ1-5
size: -
D: -
CDR3: CASSEFPSNQPQHF
DNA: TGTGCCAGCAGTGAATTCCCGAGCAATCAGCCCCAGCATTTT

V: TRBV9
J: TRBJ1-1
size: -
D: -
CDR3: CASSVQMNTEAFF
DNA: TGTGCCAGCAGCGTGCAGATGAACACTGAAGCTTTCTTT

V: TRBV6-5
J: TRBJ1-2
size: -
D: TRBD1
CDR3: CASGQTGAYGYTF
DNA: TGTGCCAGCGGTCAGACAGGGGCTTATGGCTACACCTTC

V: TRBV7-2
J: TRBJ1-5
size: -
D: -
CDR3: CASSLSNQPQHF
DNA: TGTGCCAGCAGCCTTAGCAATCAGCCCCAGCATTTT

V: TRBV10-3
J: TRBJ2-7
size: -
D: TRBD2
CDR3: CAISGSGGYEQYF
DNA: TGTGCCATCAGTGGGAGCGGGGGGTACGAGCAGTACTTC

V: TRBV10-1
J: TRBJ2-2
size: -
D: TRBD2
CDR3: CASSEQRGTNTGELFF
DNA: TGCGCCAGCAGTGAACAGCGGGGTACGAACACCGGGGAGCTGTTTTTT

V: TRBV18
J: TRBJ1-2
size: -
D: -
CDR3: CASSRPPTGENGYTF
DNA: TGTGCCAGCTCCCGGCCCCCGACCGGGGAAAATGGCTACACCTTC

V: TRBV19
J: TRBJ2-1
size: -
D: -
CDR3: CASSIAPRGLSYNEQFF
DNA: TGTGCCAGTAGTATAGCCCCCCGGGGACTTTCCTACAATGAGCAGTTCTTC

V: TRBV6-6
J: TRBJ2-7
size: -
D: -
CDR3: CASSQLIQTYEQYF
DNA: TGTGCCAGCTCACAGTTAATACAGACCTACGAGCAGTACTTC

V: TRBV6-5
J: TRBJ1-1
size: -
D: TRBD1
CDR3: CASSRTGVTEAFF
DNA: TGTGCCAGCAGTCGGACAGGGGTTACTGAAGCTTTCTTT

V: TRBV18
J: TRBJ2-7
size: once
D: TRBD1
CDR3: CASQDRGQPYREQYF
DNA: TGTGCCAGCCAAGACAGGGGGCAACCTTACAGGGAGCAGTACTTC

V: TRBV3-1/TRBV3-2
J: TRBJ2-1
size: -
D: TRBD2
CDR3: CASSQLAGGVDEQFF
DNA: TGTGCCAGCAGCCAGCTAGCGGGGGGAGTAGATGAGCAGTTCTTC

V: TRBV6-5
J: TRBJ1-1
size: -
D: TRBD1
CDR3: CASSRTGSNTEAFF
DNA: TGTGCCAGCAGCAGGACAGGGAGTAACACTGAAGCTTTCTTT

V: TRBV11-2
J: TRBJ2-2
size: -
D: TRBD2
CDR3: CASSLDGGSGTGELFF
DNA: TGTGCCAGCAGCTTAGACGGGGGGTCGGGCACCGGGGAGCTGTTTTTT

V: TRBV18
J: TRBJ1-4
size: -
D: TRBD1
CDR3: CASSRAGGLEKLFF
DNA: TGTGCCAGCTCACGGGCAGGGGGTCTCGAAAAACTGTTTTTT

V: TRBV7-9
J: TRBJ1-3
size: -
D: -
CDR3: CASSFFDRQAPPYF
DNA: TGTGCCAGCAGCTTTTTTGACAGGCAGGCCCCACCGTATTTT

V: TRBV7-2
J: TRBJ1-1
size: -
D: TRBD1
CDR3: CASTLQGDGTEAFF
DNA: TGTGCCAGCACCCTACAGGGGGACGGCACTGAAGCTTTCTTT

V: TRBV6-5
J: TRBJ2-1
size: -
D: TRBD1
CDR3: CASSYSTGLNEQFF
DNA: TGTGCCAGCAGTTACTCGACAGGGCTCAATGAGCAGTTCTTC

V: TRBV2
J: TRBJ1-5
size: -
D: -
CDR3: CASSPDTYSNQPQHF
DNA: TGTGCCAGCAGTCCCGATACCTATAGCAATCAGCCCCAGCATTTT

V: TRBV7-9
J: TRBJ2-1
size: -
D: TRBD2
CDR3: CASSLASGSPYNEQFF
DNA: TGTGCCAGCAGCTTAGCCAGCGGGAGTCCCTACAATGAGCAGTTCTTC

V: TRBV5-6
J: TRBJ1-5
size: once
D: -
CDR3: CASSSQGLQPQHF
DNA: TGTGCCAGCAGCTCACAGGGTTTGCAGCCCCAGCATTTT

V: TRBV18
J: TRBJ2-2
size: -
D: TRBD1
CDR3: CASSARGQVNINTGELFF
DNA: TGTGCCAGCTCAGCTCGGGGACAGGTGAACATTAACACCGGGGAGCTGTTTTTT